Listed below are T cell receptor beta chains from one sample, sequenced in a study of T cells in Graves' hyperthyroidism and ophthalmopathy. TCRdb independently ran MiXCR on the multiplex PCR reads; one entry per CDR3 protein. Counted here are 400,000 to 550,000 distinct CDR3 sequences, roughly 25% occurring once; the ten biggest clones make up 11%. Sequencing was performed on blood. The receptors come from a woman younger than 45 with Graves' ophthalmopathy. The CDR3 runs from the conserved cysteine through the conserved F or W. The D gene is left open where the match is weak. Clone size appears in some rows only: once, few, many, or a class for an expanded clone.

CDR3nt	CDR3aa	d_gene	j_gene	v_gene	abundance
TGTGCCAGCAGTCCTCAAGAGACCCAGTACTTC	CASSPQETQYF	NA	TRBJ2-5	TRBV18	many
TGTGCCAGCAGCTTAGAGTGGGGGGCAGAGACCTACGAGCAGTACTTC	CASSLEWGAETYEQYF	NA	TRBJ2-7	TRBV11-2	NA
TGTGCCAGCAGCTTAGTAGGGGGGTTCGGAAACATTCAGTACTTC	CASSLVGGFGNIQYF	NA	TRBJ2-4	TRBV11-3	few
TGTGCCACCAGCAGGGCCCCTGGAGGGGACTATAGCTACGAGCAGTACTTC	CATSRAPGGDYSYEQYF	TRBD2	TRBJ2-7	TRBV15	many
TGTGCCAGCAGTTTAACGCCTAGAACCCACGAGCAGTACTTC	CASSLTPRTHEQYF	NA	TRBJ2-7	TRBV27	NA
TGTGCCAGCAGCTGGGACACCCGAGGGGCCGGGGAGCTGTTTTTT	CASSWDTRGAGELFF	NA	TRBJ2-2	TRBV7-9	NA
TGTGCCAGCAGCTGGGGACCGATGAACACTGAAGCTTTCTTT	CASSWGPMNTEAFF	NA	TRBJ1-1	TRBV7-2	NA
TGTGCCAGCAGTCCCCACCACCAGACAGGGACAGAGACCCAGTACTTC	CASSPHHQTGTETQYF	TRBD1	TRBJ2-5	TRBV6-2/TRBV6-3	many
TGTGCCAGCAGTTACTTAGGGGCAGCGAACACCGGGGAGCTGTTTTTT	CASSYLGAANTGELFF	NA	TRBJ2-2	TRBV6-2/TRBV6-3	many
TGTGCCAGCACCGAGGGGGGTCCTAGCACAGATAGGAAGTATTTT	CASTEGGPSTDRKYF	NA	TRBJ2-3	TRBV6-1	NA
TGTGCTAGTGGTTTAGAAGTGGACAGACTTAATCAGCCCCAGCATTTT	CASGLEVDRLNQPQHF	NA	TRBJ1-5	TRBV12-5	few
TGTGCCAGCAGTCAGACAGGGCCGGGTCAGCCCCAGCATTTT	CASSQTGPGQPQHF	TRBD1	TRBJ1-5	TRBV14	NA
TGTGCCAGCAGCCAACCGGGACAGGGAGGAAACACCATATATTTT	CASSQPGQGGNTIYF	TRBD1	TRBJ1-3	TRBV4-2	many
TGCAGTGCTAGACGCGACCCAGGCGACACTGAAGCTTTCTTT	CSARRDPGDTEAFF	NA	TRBJ1-1	TRBV20-1	NA
TGTGCCACCAACCGGCCCTTGGACAGCGCCTCTGGAAACACCATATATTTT	CATNRPLDSASGNTIYF	NA	TRBJ1-3	TRBV6-2/TRBV6-3	many
TGTGCCAGCAGCCTACGGGTATCTGGAAACACCATATATTTT	CASSLRVSGNTIYF	NA	TRBJ1-3	TRBV12-3/TRBV12-4	many
TGTGCCAGCACCGAGACCCTCGGGGGGACAAAGACCCAGTACTTC	CASTETLGGTKTQYF	NA	TRBJ2-5	TRBV6-2/TRBV6-3	NA
TGCAGCGTGGTGGAACTGATGGGATTGGGCTACACCTTC	CSVVELMGLGYTF	NA	TRBJ1-2	TRBV29-1	many
TGCAGTGCTTCTGTAGGGGTTTCTCCCTCCAGCTCCTACGAGCAGTACTTC	CSASVGVSPSSSYEQYF	NA	TRBJ2-7	TRBV20-1	few
TGTGCCAGCAGCCCCGGGACGGTTCAGCCCCAGCATTTT	CASSPGTVQPQHF	NA	TRBJ1-5	TRBV11-2	many
TGTGCCAGCAGCCAACACGGGGACACCGGGGAGCTGTTTTTT	CASSQHGDTGELFF	NA	TRBJ2-2	TRBV3-1	many
TGTGCCAGCAGCGTAGAAGGAGGGGCTGGGGCCAACGTCCTGACTTTC	CASSVEGGAGANVLTF	NA	TRBJ2-6	TRBV9	many
TGTGCCAGCAGTCCAACAGGGCTCGAGCAGTACTTC	CASSPTGLEQYF	NA	TRBJ2-7	TRBV12-3/TRBV12-4	NA
TGTGCCACCACCGGGGGGCTGGGGGACATTCAGTACTTC	CATTGGLGDIQYF	NA	TRBJ2-4	TRBV7-9	many
TGCAGTGCTAGACTTACCGGACAGGGAGGTTATGGCTACACCTTC	CSARLTGQGGYGYTF	TRBD1	TRBJ1-2	TRBV20-1	many
TGTGCCAGCAGTGAAGCGCTTCCCTACGAGCAGTACTTC	CASSEALPYEQYF	NA	TRBJ2-7	TRBV6-1	NA
TGCGCCGGCAGCCAAGCCCCGGGTTCGCCGGAGACCCAGTACTTC	CAGSQAPGSPETQYF	NA	TRBJ2-5	TRBV4-1	NA
TGTGCCAGCAGCTTATGGCAGGGGGCCACCGGGGAGCTGTTTTTT	CASSLWQGATGELFF	TRBD1	TRBJ2-2	TRBV7-2	many
TGCAGTGCGGGGGGAATAGACGGGATGAACACTGAAGCTTTCTTT	CSAGGIDGMNTEAFF	NA	TRBJ1-1	TRBV20-1	NA
TGTGCCAGCAGCGATCGGACAGGCCCCCAGAACACTGAAGCTTTCTTT	CASSDRTGPQNTEAFF	TRBD1	TRBJ1-1	TRBV13	NA
TGTGCCAGCAGCTCGCCCACACAGGGGCTTTATGGGATTAATGGCTACACCTTC	CASSSPTQGLYGINGYTF	TRBD1	TRBJ1-2	TRBV11-2	many
TGCGCCAGCAGCTCGACAGGACAGTACCAAGAGACCCAGTACTTC	CASSSTGQYQETQYF	NA	TRBJ2-5	TRBV5-1	NA
TGTGCCAGCAGTCCGGACAGGGAGCCGAGGAGCAATCAGCCCCAGCATTTT	CASSPDREPRSNQPQHF	TRBD1	TRBJ1-5	TRBV6-2/TRBV6-3	many
TGCGCCAGCAGCTTGGGGGGATATTATGGCTACACCTTC	CASSLGGYYGYTF	NA	TRBJ1-2	TRBV5-1	many
TGCAGTGCTAGAAGTGGTCTAGCTAACTATGGCTACACCTTC	CSARSGLANYGYTF	NA	TRBJ1-2	TRBV20-1	NA
TGTGCCAGCAGCCCTACCGGACTAGCGGGGGGGTGGGAGACCCAGTACTTC	CASSPTGLAGGWETQYF	TRBD2	TRBJ2-5	TRBV11-1	many
TGTGCCAGTAGTACTGGAGGGCGGATTGAAAACTCACCCCTCCACTTT	CASSTGGRIENSPLHF	NA	TRBJ1-6	TRBV19	NA
TGCAGCGTTGAAGTAACAACAGCCCAAGAGACCCAGTACTTC	CSVEVTTAQETQYF	NA	TRBJ2-5	TRBV29-1	many
TGCAGTGCGGTTTCTCTAGCGGGGGGGCTAACCGGGGAGCTGTTTTTT	CSAVSLAGGLTGELFF	TRBD2	TRBJ2-2	TRBV20-1	NA